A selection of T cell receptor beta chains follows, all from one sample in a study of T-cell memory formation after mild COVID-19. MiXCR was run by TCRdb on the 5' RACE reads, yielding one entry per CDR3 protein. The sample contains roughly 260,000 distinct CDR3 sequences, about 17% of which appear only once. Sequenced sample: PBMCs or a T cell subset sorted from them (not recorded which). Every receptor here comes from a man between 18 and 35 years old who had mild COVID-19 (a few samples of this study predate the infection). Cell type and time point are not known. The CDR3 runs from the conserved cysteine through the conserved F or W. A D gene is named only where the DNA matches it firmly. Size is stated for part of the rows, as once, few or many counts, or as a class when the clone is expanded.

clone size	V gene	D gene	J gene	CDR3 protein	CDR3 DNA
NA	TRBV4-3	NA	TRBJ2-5	CASSQSGGQKGETQYF	TGCGCCAGCAGCCAATCTGGGGGGCAGAAAGGGGAGACCCAGTACTTC
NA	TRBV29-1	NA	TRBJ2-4	CSVAPSGKNIQYF	TGCAGCGTTGCCCCTTCGGGCAAAAACATTCAGTACTTC
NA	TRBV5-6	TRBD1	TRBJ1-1	CASSLLGQADTEAFF	TGTGCCAGCAGCTTGCTTGGACAGGCAGACACTGAAGCTTTCTTT
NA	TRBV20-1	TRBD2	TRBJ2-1	CSASLASGGSEQFF	TGCAGTGCTAGTCTGGCTAGCGGGGGAAGTGAGCAGTTCTTC
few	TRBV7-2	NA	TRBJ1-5	CASSLEVQQPQHF	TGTGCCAGCAGCTTAGAGGTGCAACAGCCCCAGCATTTT
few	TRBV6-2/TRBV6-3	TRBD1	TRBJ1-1	CASSPGTENTEAFF	TGTGCCAGCAGCCCCGGGACAGAGAACACTGAAGCTTTCTTT
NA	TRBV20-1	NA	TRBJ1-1	CSARVPLNTEAFF	TGCAGTGCTAGAGTGCCCCTGAACACTGAAGCTTTCTTT
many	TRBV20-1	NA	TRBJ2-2	CSAVPRGAFGGELFF	TGCAGTGCTGTCCCCCGGGGGGCATTCGGCGGGGAGCTGTTTTTT
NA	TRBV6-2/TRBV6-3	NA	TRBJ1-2	CASSSSINYGYTF	TGTGCCAGCTCGTCGTCGATAAACTATGGCTACACCTTC
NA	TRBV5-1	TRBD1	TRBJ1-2	CASSLYQGAPGYTF	TGCGCCAGCAGCTTGTACCAGGGGGCGCCTGGCTACACCTTC
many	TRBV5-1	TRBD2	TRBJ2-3	CASGTSGTDTQYF	TGCGCCAGCGGGACTAGCGGCACAGATACGCAGTATTTT
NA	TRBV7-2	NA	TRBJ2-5	CASSQMTGTSETQYF	TGTGCCAGCAGCCAAATGACCGGGACATCGGAGACCCAGTACTTC
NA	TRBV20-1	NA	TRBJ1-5	CSARVLSGPQHF	TGCAGTGCTAGAGTGTTGTCCGGGCCCCAGCATTTT
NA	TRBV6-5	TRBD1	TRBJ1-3	CASSYDAGTARPYTIYF	TGTGCCAGCAGTTACGACGCCGGGACAGCTCGTCCGTACACCATATATTTT
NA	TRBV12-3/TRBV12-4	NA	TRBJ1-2	CASSLNRHYGYTF	TGTGCCAGCAGTTTGAACAGGCACTATGGCTACACCTTC
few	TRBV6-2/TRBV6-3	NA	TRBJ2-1	CASSYSWNEQFF	TGTGCCAGCAGTTACTCCTGGAATGAGCAGTTCTTC
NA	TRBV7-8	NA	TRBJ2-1	CASSSWADPSSYNEQFF	TGTGCCAGCAGCTCGTGGGCGGATCCGAGCTCCTACAATGAGCAGTTCTTC
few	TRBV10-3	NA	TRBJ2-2	CAISISGGPNTGELFF	TGTGCCATCAGTATCTCTGGCGGTCCGAACACCGGGGAGCTGTTTTTT
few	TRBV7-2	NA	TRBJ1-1	CASSLAPGLWTEAFF	TGTGCCAGCAGCTTAGCGCCGGGTTTGTGGACTGAAGCTTTCTTT
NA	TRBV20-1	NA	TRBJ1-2	CSARGTPRGYTF	TGCAGTGCTAGAGGTACGCCCCGCGGCTACACCTTC
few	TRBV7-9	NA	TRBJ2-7	CASSLLGRVHEQYF	TGTGCCAGCAGCTTACTTGGCAGGGTGCACGAGCAGTACTTC
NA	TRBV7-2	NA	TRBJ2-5	CASSLRGVKGETQYF	TGTGCCAGCAGCTTGCGTGGGGTGAAGGGAGAGACCCAGTACTTC
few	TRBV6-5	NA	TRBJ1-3	CASEGAGNTIYF	TGTGCCAGCGAAGGGGCTGGAAACACCATATATTTT
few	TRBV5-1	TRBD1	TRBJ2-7	CASSPRGTGGREQYF	TGCGCCAGCAGCCCACGCGGGACAGGGGGTCGGGAGCAGTACTTC
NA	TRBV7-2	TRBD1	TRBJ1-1	CASSLKDRALNTEAFF	TGTGCCAGCAGCTTAAAGGACAGGGCTTTGAACACTGAAGCTTTCTTT
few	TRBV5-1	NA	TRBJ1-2	CASSDFYGYTF	TGCGCCAGCAGTGATTTTTATGGCTACACCTTC
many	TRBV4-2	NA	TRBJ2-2	CASSQVGSGELFF	TGTGCCAGCAGCCAAGTAGGGTCCGGGGAGCTGTTTTTT
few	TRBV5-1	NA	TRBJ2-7	CASSLGTDEQYF	TGCGCCAGCAGCTTGGGGACTGACGAGCAGTACTTC
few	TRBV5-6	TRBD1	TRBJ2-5	CASSGTGYETQYF	TGTGCCAGCAGCGGGACAGGGTACGAGACCCAGTACTTC